Presented here are 5 T cell receptor beta chains from one specimen sequenced in a study of beta chain features in type 1 diabetes. Reverse transcribing all isolated RNA meant expressed TCRB transcripts were sequenced. Here immunoSEQ multiplex PCR was the method, and the copy in TCRdb shows in-frame clones only, minus some. The profile shows just over 600,000 clones, around a sixth of them singletons. The sample taken for sequencing was naive CD4+ T cells from blood. The receptors derive from a man younger than 35 in good health.

This clone appeared a few times. In nucleotides, the CDR3 is TGCGCCAGCAGCCAAGATGGGGTTGGCAACTATGGCTACACCTTC. Translating gives CASSQDGVGNYGYTF. The chain has TRBV4-1 and TRBJ1-2; D remains ambiguous. Trimming removed 0 bases from V and 2 bases from J, with 10 bases in between. This CDR3 contains 15 residues. Germline assignment: CDR1 MGHRA and CDR2 YSYEKL.

The V call is TRBV11-2, the J call TRBJ2-3; a weak D match, TRBD2 (5 bases). The CDR3 extends over 13 amino acids. Germline V gene sequence: CDR1 SGHAT, CDR2 FQNNGV. V was cut by 3 bases and J by 3 bases, with 7 bases left in between. The CDR3 loop reads CASSFPGTDTQYF. CDR3 nucleotide sequence: TGTGCCAGCAGCTTCCCGGGGACAGATACGCAGTATTTT.

V and J are TRBV28 and TRBJ1-2; possible D gene TRBD1, 6 bases. The CDR3 totals 15 residues. The germline gives CDR1 MDHEN, CDR2 SYDVKM. Trimming stripped 5 bases from V and 8 bases from J, with 21 bases between. The DNA for the CDR3 is TGTGCCAGCAGTCCCGGGTGGGGGCCCCCGGGGGGCTACACCTTC. This translates into CASSPGWGPPGGYTF.

As to this clone: Additional DNA sequences in this sample encode the identical CDR3. The V call is TRBV9, the J call TRBJ2-7, with 9 bases fitting TRBD2. CDR3 length: 15 residues. The ends lost 0 bases at V and 2 bases at J; junction bases unmatched: 3. The germline V gene encodes CDR1 SGDLS and CDR2 YYNGEE. CDR3 bases: TGTGCCAGCAGCGTAGGTCTAGCGGGACCCTACGAGCAGTACTTC. Its protein is CASSVGLAGPYEQYF. The full variable domain, its missing parts supplied by reference TRBV9 and TRBJ2-7, is DSGVTQTPKHLITATGQRVTLRCSPRSGDLSVYWYQQSLDQGLQFLIQYYNGEERAKGNILERFSAQQFPDLHSELNLSSLELGDSALYFCASSVGLAGPYEQYFGPGTRLTVT.

This clone was detected only a few times. This sequence joins TRBV30 and TRBJ2-7; TRBD1 matches 9 bases. CDR1 GTSNPN and CDR2 SVGIG come from the germline V gene (reference sequence). The CDR3 spans 13 residues. Trimming took 5 bases from V and 1 from J; bases not matched to a gene: 3. The CDR3 DNA reads TGTGCCTGGGGGACAGGGAGATCCTACGAGCAGTACTTC. It yields the protein CAWGTGRSYEQYF.